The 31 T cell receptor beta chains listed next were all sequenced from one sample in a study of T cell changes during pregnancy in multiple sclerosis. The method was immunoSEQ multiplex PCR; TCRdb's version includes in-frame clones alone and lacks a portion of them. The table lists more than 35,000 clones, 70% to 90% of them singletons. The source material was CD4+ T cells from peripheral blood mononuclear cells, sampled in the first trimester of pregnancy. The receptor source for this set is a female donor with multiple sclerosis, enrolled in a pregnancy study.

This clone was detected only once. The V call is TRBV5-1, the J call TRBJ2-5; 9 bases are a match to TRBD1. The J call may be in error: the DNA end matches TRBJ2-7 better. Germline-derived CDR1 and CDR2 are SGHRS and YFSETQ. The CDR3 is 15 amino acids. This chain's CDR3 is CASSYSGTGSNEQYF. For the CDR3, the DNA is TGCGCCAGCAGCTACTCCGGGACAGGGAGTAACGAGCAGTACTTC.

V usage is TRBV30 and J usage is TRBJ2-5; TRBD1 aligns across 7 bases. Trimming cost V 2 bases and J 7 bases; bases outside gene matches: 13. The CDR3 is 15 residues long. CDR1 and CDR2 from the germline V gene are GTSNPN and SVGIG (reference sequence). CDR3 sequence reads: CAWSLIQGPGGTQYF. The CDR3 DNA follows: TGTGCCTGGAGTCTTATACAGGGGCCAGGGGGGACCCAGTACTTC.

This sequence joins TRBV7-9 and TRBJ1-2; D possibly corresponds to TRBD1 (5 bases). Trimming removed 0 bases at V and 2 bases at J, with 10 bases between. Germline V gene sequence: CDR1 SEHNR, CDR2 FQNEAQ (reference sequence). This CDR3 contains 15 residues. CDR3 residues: CASSLAGRVNYGYTF. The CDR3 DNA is TGTGCCAGCAGCTTAGCTGGCAGGGTAAACTATGGCTACACCTTC.

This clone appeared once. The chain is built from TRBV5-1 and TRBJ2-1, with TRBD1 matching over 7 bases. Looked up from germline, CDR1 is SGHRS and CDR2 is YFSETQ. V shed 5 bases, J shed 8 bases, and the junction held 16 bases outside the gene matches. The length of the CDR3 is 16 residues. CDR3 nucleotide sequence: TGCGCCAGCAGTACAAGGGACCGGGACAGTAACTATGAGCAGTTCTTC. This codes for CASSTRDRDSNYEQFF.

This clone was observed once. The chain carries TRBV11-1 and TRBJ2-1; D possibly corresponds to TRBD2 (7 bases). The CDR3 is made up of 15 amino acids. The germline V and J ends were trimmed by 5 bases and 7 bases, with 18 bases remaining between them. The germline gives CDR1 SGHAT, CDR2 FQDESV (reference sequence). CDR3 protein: CASSLGGLNGNEQFF. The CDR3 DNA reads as TGTGCCAGCAGCCTAGGGGGACTAAATGGGAATGAGCAGTTCTTC. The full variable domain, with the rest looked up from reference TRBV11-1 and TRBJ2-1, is EAEVAQSPRYKITEKSQAVAFWCDPISGHATLYWYRQILGQGPELLVQFQDESVVDDSQLPKDRFSAERLKGVDSTLKIQPAELGDSAMYLCASSLGGLNGNEQFFGPGTRLTVL.

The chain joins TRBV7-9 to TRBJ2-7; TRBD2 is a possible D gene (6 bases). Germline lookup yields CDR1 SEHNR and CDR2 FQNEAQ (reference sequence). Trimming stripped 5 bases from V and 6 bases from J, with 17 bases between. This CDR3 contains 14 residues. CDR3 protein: CASSPLSGFTEQYF. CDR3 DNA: TGTGCCAGCAGCCCACTAAGCGGGTTTACCGAGCAGTACTTC. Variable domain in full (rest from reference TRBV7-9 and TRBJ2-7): DTGVSQNPRHKITKRGQNVTFRCDPISEHNRLYWYRQTLGQGPEFLTYFQNEAQLEKSRLLSDRFSAERPKGSFSTLEIQRTEQGDSAMYLCASSPLSGFTEQYFGPGTRLTVT.

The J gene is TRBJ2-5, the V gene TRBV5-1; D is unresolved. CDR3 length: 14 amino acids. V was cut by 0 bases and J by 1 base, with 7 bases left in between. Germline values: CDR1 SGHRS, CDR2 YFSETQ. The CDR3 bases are TGCGCCAGCAGCTTGGGACTCGTCCAAGAGACCCAGTACTTC. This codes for CASSLGLVQETQYF.

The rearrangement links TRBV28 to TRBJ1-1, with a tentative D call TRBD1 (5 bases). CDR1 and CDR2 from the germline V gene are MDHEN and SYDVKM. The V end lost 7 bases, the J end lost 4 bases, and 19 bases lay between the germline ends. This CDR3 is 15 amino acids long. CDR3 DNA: TGTGCCAGCACCGGGACTGAGGCGGCAGGCACTGAAGCTTTCTTT. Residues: CASTGTEAAGTEAFF.

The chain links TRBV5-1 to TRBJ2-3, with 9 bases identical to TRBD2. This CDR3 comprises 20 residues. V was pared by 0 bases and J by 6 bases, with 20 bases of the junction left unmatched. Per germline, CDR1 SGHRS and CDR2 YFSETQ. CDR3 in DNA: TGCGCCAGCAGCTTGGGATTTCGCGCTGGACTAGCGAGAAATGAGGATACGCAGTATTTT. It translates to CASSLGFRAGLARNEDTQYF.

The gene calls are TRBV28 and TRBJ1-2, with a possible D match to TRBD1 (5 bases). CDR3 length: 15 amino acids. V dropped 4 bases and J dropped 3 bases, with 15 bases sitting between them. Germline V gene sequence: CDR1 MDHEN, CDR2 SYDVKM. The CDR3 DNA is TGTGCCAGCAGTTCTGCCCTGGGGCGGTACTATGGCTACACCTTC. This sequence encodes CASSSALGRYYGYTF.

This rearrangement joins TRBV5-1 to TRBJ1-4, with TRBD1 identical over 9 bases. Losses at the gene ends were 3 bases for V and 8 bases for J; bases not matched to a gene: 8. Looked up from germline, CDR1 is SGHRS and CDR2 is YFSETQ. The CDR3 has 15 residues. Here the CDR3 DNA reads TGCGCCAGCAGCTCTCACGACAGGGGGGAAGAAAAACTGTTTTTT. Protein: CASSSHDRGEEKLFF.

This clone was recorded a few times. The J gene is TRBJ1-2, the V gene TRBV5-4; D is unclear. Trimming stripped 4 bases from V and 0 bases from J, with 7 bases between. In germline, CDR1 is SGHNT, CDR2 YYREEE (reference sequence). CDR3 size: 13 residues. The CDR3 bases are TGTGCCAGCAGCCCAAACACTAACTATGGCTACACCTTC. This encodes CASSPNTNYGYTF. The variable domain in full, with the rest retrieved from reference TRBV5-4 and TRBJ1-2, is ETGVTQSPTHLIKTRGQQVTLRCSSQSGHNTVSWYQQALGQGPQFIFQYYREEENGRGNFPPRFSGLQFPNYSSELNVNALELDDSALYLCASSPNTNYGYTFGSGTRLTVV.

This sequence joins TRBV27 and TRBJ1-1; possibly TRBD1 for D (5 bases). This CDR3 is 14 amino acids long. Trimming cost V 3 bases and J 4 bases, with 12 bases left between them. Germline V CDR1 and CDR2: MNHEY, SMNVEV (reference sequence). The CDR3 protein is CASSLEGRATEAFF. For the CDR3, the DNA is TGTGCCAGCAGTTTGGAAGGCAGGGCCACTGAAGCTTTCTTT.

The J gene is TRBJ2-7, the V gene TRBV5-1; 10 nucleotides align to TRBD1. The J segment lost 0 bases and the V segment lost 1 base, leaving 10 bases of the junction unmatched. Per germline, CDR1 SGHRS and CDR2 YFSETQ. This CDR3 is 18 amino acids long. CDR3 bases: TGCGCCAGCAGCTTGATTTGGGGGGGACAGGGGACCTCCTACGAGCAGTACTTC. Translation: CASSLIWGGQGTSYEQYF.

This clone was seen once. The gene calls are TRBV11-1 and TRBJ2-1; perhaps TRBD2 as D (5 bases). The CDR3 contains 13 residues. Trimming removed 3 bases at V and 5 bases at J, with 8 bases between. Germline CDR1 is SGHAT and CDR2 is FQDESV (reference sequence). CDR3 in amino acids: CASSFNGDNEQFF. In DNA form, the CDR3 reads TGTGCCAGCAGCTTCAACGGGGACAATGAGCAGTTCTTC.

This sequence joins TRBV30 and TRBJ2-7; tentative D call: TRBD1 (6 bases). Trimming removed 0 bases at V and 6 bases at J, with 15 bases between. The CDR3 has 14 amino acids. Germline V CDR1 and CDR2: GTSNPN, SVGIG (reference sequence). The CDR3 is CAWSVLVGASEQYF. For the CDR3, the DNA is TGTGCCTGGAGTGTTCTCGTGGGGGCTTCCGAGCAGTACTTC. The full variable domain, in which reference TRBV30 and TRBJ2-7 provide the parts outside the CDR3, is SQTIHQWPATLVQPVGSPLSLECTVEGTSNPNLYWYRQAAGRGLQLLFYSVGIGQISSEVPQNLSASRPQDRQFILSSKKLLLSDSGFYLCAWSVLVGASEQYFGPGTRLTVT.

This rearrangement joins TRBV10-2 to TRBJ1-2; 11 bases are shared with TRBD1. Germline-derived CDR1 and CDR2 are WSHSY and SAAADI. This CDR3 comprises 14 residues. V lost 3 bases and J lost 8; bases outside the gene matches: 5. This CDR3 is CASSDEWTGGGYTF. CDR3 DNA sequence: TGCGCCAGCAGTGATGAGTGGACAGGGGGCGGCTACACCTTC.

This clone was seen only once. The CDR3 bases are TGTGCCAGCAGCCAAGGGACAGGGGGCCCCTACGAGCAGTACTTC. Protein: CASSQGTGGPYEQYF. The chain employs TRBV14 and TRBJ2-7; TRBD1 aligns across 11 bases. The CDR3 covers 15 residues. V lost 1 base and J lost 2; bases outside the gene matches: 1. Per germline, CDR1 SGHDN and CDR2 FVKESK.

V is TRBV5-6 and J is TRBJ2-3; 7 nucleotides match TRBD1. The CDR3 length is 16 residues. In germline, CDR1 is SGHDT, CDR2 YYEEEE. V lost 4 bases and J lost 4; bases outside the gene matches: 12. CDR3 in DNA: TGTGCCAGCAGCCAATATAGACAGGGTGGTGCAGATACGCAGTATTTT. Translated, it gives CASSQYRQGGADTQYF.

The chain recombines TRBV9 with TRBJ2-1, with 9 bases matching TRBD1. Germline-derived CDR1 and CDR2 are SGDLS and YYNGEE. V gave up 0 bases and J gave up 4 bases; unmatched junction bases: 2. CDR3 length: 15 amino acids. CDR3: CASSVAGQGYNEQFF. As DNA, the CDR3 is TGTGCCAGCAGCGTAGCGGGACAGGGTTACAATGAGCAGTTCTTC.

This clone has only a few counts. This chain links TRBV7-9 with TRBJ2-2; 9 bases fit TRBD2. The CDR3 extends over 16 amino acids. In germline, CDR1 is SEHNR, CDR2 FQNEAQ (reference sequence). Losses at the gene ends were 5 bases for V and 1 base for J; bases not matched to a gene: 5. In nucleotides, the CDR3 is TGTGCCAGCAGCCCGTCGACTAGCGGGAACACCGGGGAGCTGTTTTTT. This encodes CASSPSTSGNTGELFF.

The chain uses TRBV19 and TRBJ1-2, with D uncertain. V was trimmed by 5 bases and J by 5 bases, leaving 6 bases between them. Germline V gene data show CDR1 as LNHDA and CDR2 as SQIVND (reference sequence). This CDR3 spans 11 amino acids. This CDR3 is CASSVRYGYTF. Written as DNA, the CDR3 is TGTGCCAGTAGTGTACGGTATGGCTACACCTTC.

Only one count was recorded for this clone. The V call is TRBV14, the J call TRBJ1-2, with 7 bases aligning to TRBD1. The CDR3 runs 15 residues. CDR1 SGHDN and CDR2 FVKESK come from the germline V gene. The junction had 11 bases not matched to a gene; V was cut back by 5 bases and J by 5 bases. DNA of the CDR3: TGTGCCAGCAGCAAATACCGGGACAGCATTTATGGCTACACCTTC. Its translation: CASSKYRDSIYGYTF.

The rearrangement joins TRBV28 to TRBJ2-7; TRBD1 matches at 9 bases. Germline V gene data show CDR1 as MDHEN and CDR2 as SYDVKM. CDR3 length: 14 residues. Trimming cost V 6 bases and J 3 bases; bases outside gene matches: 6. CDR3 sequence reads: CASSAGTGFYEQYF. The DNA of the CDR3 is TGTGCCAGCAGCGCCGGGACAGGGTTCTACGAGCAGTACTTC. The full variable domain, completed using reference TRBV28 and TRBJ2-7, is DVKVTQSSRYLVKRTGEKVFLECVQDMDHENMFWYRQDPGLGLRLIYFSYDVKMKEKGDIPEGYSVSREKKERFSLILESASTNQTSMYLCASSAGTGFYEQYFGPGTRLTVT.

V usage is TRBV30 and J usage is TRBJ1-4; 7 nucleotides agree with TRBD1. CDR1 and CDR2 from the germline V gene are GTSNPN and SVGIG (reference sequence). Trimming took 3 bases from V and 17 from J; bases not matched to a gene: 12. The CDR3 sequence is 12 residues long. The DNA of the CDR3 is TGTGCCTGGAGCAATGTGGGGGACAGCCTTTTTTTT. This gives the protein CAWSNVGDSLFF. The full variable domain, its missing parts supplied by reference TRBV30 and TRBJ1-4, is SQTIHQWPATLVQPVGSPLSLECTVEGTSNPNLYWYRQAAGRGLQLLFYSVGIGQISSEVPQNLSASRPQDRQFILSSKKLLLSDSGFYLCAWSNVGDSLFFGSGTQLSVL.

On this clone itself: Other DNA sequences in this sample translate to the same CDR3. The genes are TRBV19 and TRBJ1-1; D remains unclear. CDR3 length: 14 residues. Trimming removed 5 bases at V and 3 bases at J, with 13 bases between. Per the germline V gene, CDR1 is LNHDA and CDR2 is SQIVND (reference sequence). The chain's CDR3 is CASSPRGEDTEAFF. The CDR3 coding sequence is TGTGCCAGTAGTCCCCGGGGTGAAGACACTGAAGCTTTCTTT.

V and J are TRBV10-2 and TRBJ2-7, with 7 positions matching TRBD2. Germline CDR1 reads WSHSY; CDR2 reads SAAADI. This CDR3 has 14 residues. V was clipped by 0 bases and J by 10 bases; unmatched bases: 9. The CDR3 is CASSESGLGIVQYF. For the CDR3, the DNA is TGCGCCAGCAGTGAGTCCGGACTAGGGATCGTCCAGTACTTC.

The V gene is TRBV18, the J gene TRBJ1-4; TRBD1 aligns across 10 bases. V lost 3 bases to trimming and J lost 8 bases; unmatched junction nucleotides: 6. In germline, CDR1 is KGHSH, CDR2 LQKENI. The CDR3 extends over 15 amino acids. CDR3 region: CASSPGTGEEEKLFF. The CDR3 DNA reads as TGTGCCAGCTCACCGGGGACAGGGGAGGAGGAAAAACTGTTTTTT. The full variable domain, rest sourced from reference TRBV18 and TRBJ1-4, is NAGVMQNPRHLVRRRGQEARLRCSPMKGHSHVYWYRQLPEEGLKFMVYLQKENIIDESGMPKERFSAEFPKEGPSILRIQQVVRGDSAAYFCASSPGTGEEEKLFFGSGTQLSVL.

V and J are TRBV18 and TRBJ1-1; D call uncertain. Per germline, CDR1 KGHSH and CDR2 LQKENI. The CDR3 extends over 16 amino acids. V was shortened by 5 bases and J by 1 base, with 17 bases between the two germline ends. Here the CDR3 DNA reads TGTGCCAGCTCAACCGAGAGGCGGATTTCGAACACTGAAGCTTTCTTT. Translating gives CASSTERRISNTEAFF.

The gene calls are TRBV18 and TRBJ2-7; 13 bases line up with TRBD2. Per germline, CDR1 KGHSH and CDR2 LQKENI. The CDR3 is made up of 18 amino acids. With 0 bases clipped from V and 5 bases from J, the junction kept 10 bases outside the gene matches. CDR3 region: CASSPPGLAGPAIDEQYF. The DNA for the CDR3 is TGTGCCAGCTCACCACCGGGACTAGCGGGACCGGCCATAGACGAGCAGTACTTC.

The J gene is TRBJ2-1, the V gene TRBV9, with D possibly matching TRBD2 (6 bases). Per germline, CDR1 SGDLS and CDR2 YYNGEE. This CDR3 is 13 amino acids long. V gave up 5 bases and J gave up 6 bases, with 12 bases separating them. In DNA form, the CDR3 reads TGTGCCAGCAGTGAAGTGGGAGGCAATGAGCAGTTCTTC. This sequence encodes CASSEVGGNEQFF.